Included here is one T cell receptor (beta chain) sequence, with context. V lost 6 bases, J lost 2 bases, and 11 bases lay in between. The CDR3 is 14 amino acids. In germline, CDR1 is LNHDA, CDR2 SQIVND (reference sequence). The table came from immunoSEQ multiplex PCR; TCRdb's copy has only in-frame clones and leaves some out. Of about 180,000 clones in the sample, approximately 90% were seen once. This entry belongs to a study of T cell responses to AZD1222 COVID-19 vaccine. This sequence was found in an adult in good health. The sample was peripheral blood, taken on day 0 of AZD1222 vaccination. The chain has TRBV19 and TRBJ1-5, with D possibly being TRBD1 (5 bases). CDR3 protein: CASSPGTGNQPQHF. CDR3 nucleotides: TGTGCCAGTAGCCCCGGGACGGGCAATCAGCCCCAGCATTTT.